This T cell receptor (beta chain) was identified in a study of T cells in Graves' hyperthyroidism and ophthalmopathy. Study conclusions and caveats: Ophthalmopathy could be told apart from stable hyperthyroidism with a 13 V-J model.

It was considered stable Graves' hyperthyroidism when ophthalmopathy did not progress within 18 months. Patients having uncontrolled infection, another autoimmune disease, pregnancy or lactation were not included. TCR beta CDR3 region amplification was performed from RNA transcripts. The HTBI primer set was used in a first-round RT-PCR of the TCR CDR3. From the multiplex PCR reads, TCRdb called clonotypes with MiXCR, one entry per CDR3 protein. The table has about 560,000 distinct CDR3 sequences, 13% to 15% seen once. This clonotype was counted many times. The antigen is not known. What was sequenced was blood. This sequence was found in a woman in her forties with Graves' hyperthyroidism.

The CDR3 nucleotides read TGTGCCAGCAGCCCAACAGGGCCCACTAACTATGGCTACACCTTC. Translating it yields CASSPTGPTNYGYTF. The chain recombines TRBV7-3 with TRBJ1-2; possible D gene TRBD1, 6 bases. The germline gives CDR1 SGHTA, CDR2 FQGTGA. V was cut by 5 bases and J by 0 bases, with 13 bases left in between. The CDR3 extends over 15 amino acids.